These T cell receptor beta chains were read from a single sample in a study of T cell responses to AZD1222 COVID-19 vaccine. Profiled with immunoSEQ multiplex PCR; TCRdb holds only in-frame clones, not every one. Altogether about 110,000 clones are present, about nine tenths being singletons, with the ten largest covering roughly 5.3%. The sequenced sample was peripheral blood, obtained on day 0 of AZD1222 vaccination. These TCRs come from an adult in good health. CDR3s leave out the opening cysteine and the closing phenylalanine or tryptophan.

V gene	J gene	CDR3 protein
TRBV19	TRBJ2-5	ASSTDRLGSGGEETQY
TRBV5-1	TRBJ1-2	ASSLGQDYGYT
TRBV6-5	TRBJ1-2	ASSTLGRRGNGYT
TRBV2	TRBJ1-1	ASRRLQTAFTEAF
TRBV30	TRBJ2-5	AWRSPGRETQY
TRBV27	TRBJ2-3	ASSSGLPSTDTQY
TRBV29-1	TRBJ1-3	SVSPREVVGNTIY
TRBV5-1	TRBJ2-1	ASSRGGRGYDEQF
TRBV4-1	TRBJ2-7	ASSLSDRDYEQY
TRBV28	TRBJ1-1	ASSSDRQGIREAF
TRBV5-6	TRBJ1-1	ASSLDRGTEAF
TRBV7-6	TRBJ2-7	ASSSIGRTEAYEQY
TRBV28	TRBJ2-4	ASSLEQRLQY
TRBV2	TRBJ2-7	ASSPTLASYEQY
TRBV6-5	TRBJ1-5	ASSPNPKDQPQH
TRBV6-5	TRBJ2-2	ASRLGTGITGELF
TRBV3-1/TRBV3-2	TRBJ2-5	ASSQSSSGGQETQY
TRBV15	TRBJ2-4	ATGGEGAMDIQY
TRBV7-7	TRBJ2-2	ASSLGRRSGELF
TRBV5-6	TRBJ1-2	ASSLRENYGYT
TRBV9	TRBJ2-7	ASSPRAGTGGYEQY
TRBV27	TRBJ1-5	ASSLNKYSNQPQH
TRBV7-9	TRBJ2-5	ASSLGTSGRKETQY
TRBV3-1/TRBV3-2	TRBJ1-2	ASSQLYGYT
TRBV5-5	TRBJ2-1	ASSYWTGGSYNEQF
TRBV7-9	TRBJ2-1	ASSPPDRAYNEQF
TRBV7-2	TRBJ1-2	ASSLAKAQYGYT
TRBV7-2	TRBJ2-7	ASSKDRGYEQY
TRBV5-1	TRBJ2-7	ASSLNYEQY
TRBV11-2	TRBJ2-7	ASSQSGGLSYEQY
TRBV5-8	TRBJ2-7	ASSLSGTYEQY
TRBV7-9	TRBJ2-1	ASSLSPDRFDNEQF
TRBV7-2	TRBJ1-1	ASSPGIGAQGTEAF
TRBV2	TRBJ1-5	ASSAQGRQPQH
TRBV6-6	TRBJ1-2	ASSPYLIKQGANNYGYT
TRBV5-6	TRBJ2-7	ASSLITGTGIYEQY
TRBV5-4	TRBJ2-1	ASSPGTGTGNYNEQF
TRBV7-3	TRBJ2-1	ASSLAQSSYNEQF
TRBV5-1	TRBJ2-3	ASSLARGMGTDTQY
TRBV19	TRBJ2-2	ASSIVRDTGELF
TRBV2	TRBJ1-6	ASSGAAARSPLH